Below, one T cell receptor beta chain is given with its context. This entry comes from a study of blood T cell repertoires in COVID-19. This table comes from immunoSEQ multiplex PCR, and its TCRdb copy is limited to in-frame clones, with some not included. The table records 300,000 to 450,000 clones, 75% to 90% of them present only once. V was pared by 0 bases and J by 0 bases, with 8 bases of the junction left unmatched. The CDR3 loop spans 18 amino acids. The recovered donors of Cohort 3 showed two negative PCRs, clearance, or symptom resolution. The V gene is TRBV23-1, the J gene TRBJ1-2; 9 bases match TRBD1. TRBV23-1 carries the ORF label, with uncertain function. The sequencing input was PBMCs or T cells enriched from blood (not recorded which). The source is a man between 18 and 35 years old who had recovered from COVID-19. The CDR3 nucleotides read TGCGCCAGCAGTCAATCTAAACAGGGGGCCGTAGCTAACTATGGCTACACCTTC. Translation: CASSQSKQGAVANYGYTF.